These 6 T cell receptor beta chains share one sample of origin, sequenced in a study of T-cell memory formation after mild COVID-19. TCRdb reprocessed the 5' RACE reads via MiXCR and lists one record per CDR3 protein. The sample carries a few hundred thousand distinct CDR3 sequences, more than 20% recorded once. The source material was PBMCs or a T cell subset sorted from them (not recorded which). These receptors all come from a man aged 18-30 years who had mild COVID-19 (a few samples of this study predate the infection). Cell type and time point are not known.

The chain combines TRBV5-1 with TRBJ2-1, with D tentatively TRBD2 (6 bases). The CDR3 is made up of 15 amino acids. Trimming cost V 0 bases and J 3 bases, with 10 bases left between them. Germline V gives CDR1 SGHRS, CDR2 YFSETQ. The CDR3, as DNA: TGCGCCAGCAGCTTGGGCGGGGAAGGCTACAATGAGCAGTTCTTC. Protein product: CASSLGGEGYNEQFF.

This chain links TRBV6-6 with TRBJ2-2; D is unclear. The CDR3 consists of 15 residues. The V gene's germline CDR1 is MNHNY and CDR2 SVGAGI (reference sequence). V lost 5 bases, J lost 4 bases, and 14 bases lay in between. Written as DNA, the CDR3 is TGTGCCAGCAGTCCTGCGACCCGGAGCACCGGGGAGCTGTTTTTT. Amino acids: CASSPATRSTGELFF.

The CDR3 is CASSSRESEKLFF. The CDR3 nucleotides are TGTGCCAGCAGTTCCAGGGAATCCGAAAAACTGTTTTTT. The V call is TRBV7-4, the J call TRBJ1-4; TRBD1 might be the D (5 bases). Between the trimmed V and J ends, which lost 6 bases and 8 bases, there was a span of 13 bases. The CDR3 runs to 13 residues. Germline CDR1 and CDR2: SGHVT and SQSDAQ.

This chain uses TRBV7-2 with TRBJ1-3, with 7 bases lining up with TRBD1. This CDR3 comprises 17 residues. The ends lost 4 bases at V and 0 bases at J; junction bases unmatched: 9. Germline V lookup: CDR1 SGHTA, CDR2 FQGNSA. This chain's CDR3 is CASSYTGQAYSGNTIYF. The DNA for the CDR3 is TGTGCCAGCAGCTATACCGGACAGGCGTACTCTGGAAACACCATATATTTT.

This clonotype was seen just once. The chain joins TRBV29-1 to TRBJ1-1, with D possibly being TRBD1 (6 bases). Germline lookup yields CDR1 SQVTM and CDR2 ANQGSEA. The CDR3 spans 13 residues. Trimming shortened V by 7 bases and J by 5 bases, and 17 bases separated the two germline ends. The CDR3 DNA follows: TGCAGCGCACTCACAGGGATCGGGACTGAAGCTTTCTTT. This sequence encodes CSALTGIGTEAFF.

This clonotype has more than one count but fewer than ten. The rearrangement links TRBV20-1 to TRBJ2-7; D remains ambiguous. CDR1 is DFQATT and CDR2 is SNEGSKA in the germline V gene (reference sequence). V was pared by 0 bases and J by 2 bases, with 11 bases between. The CDR3 sequence is 14 residues long. The CDR3 bases are TGCAGTGCTAGAGATCCCAGGAGTACCTACGAGCAGTACGTC. This translates into CSARDPRSTYEQYV.